Presented here are 13 T cell receptor beta chains from one specimen sequenced in a study of blood T cells in healthy people across ages. The authors ran a second PCR of 7 to 11 cycles using a sample-barcoded 5' primer and a J-beta primer mix. TCRdb processed the 5' RACE reads anew with MiXCR; each CDR3 protein has one entry. Among roughly 830,000 distinct CDR3 sequences, under 80% were seen once, and the ten largest hold about a quarter. Sequenced material: blood. These receptors originate from a man between 25 and 39 years old in good health.

Regarding this clonotype: The junction departs from germline at one end; a sequencing error may be responsible. The chain recombines TRBV29-1 with TRBJ1-1, with a tentative D call TRBD1 (5 bases). This CDR3 is built from 12 residues. Germline V CDR1 and CDR2: SQVTM, ANQGSEA. This CDR3 reads CSVRGGNPEAFF. In nucleotides, the CDR3 is TGCAGCGTTCGGGGGGGGAACCCTGAAGCTTTCTTT. Full variable domain (rest looked up from reference TRBV29-1 and TRBJ1-1): SAVISQKPSRDICQRGTSLTIQCQVDSQVTMMFWYRQQPGQSLTLIATANQGSEATYESGFVIDKFPISRPNLTFSTLTVSNMSPEDSSIYLCSVRGGNPEAFFGQGTRLTVV.

This rearrangement joins TRBV6-2 or TRBV6-3 to TRBJ2-1, with D possibly TRBD2 on 5 matching bases. Germline V gene sequence: CDR1 MNHEY, CDR2 SVGEGT. V shed 7 bases and J shed 4 bases, with 17 bases lying between them. CDR3 length: 15 residues. The CDR3 DNA reads as TGTGCCAGCACCATGGACTCCGCCCTGTACAATGAGCAGTTCTTC. Translation gives CASTMDSALYNEQFF.

This clonotype has only a few counts. The CDR3 DNA reads TGTGCCAGCAGTGAAGAGGGCAGGGCGCCTAGGAATGAGCAGTTCTTC. This gives the protein CASSEEGRAPRNEQFF. The V and J genes are TRBV25-1 and TRBJ2-1; D tentatively reads TRBD1 or TRBD2 (5 bases each). V lost 2 bases to trimming and J lost 7 bases, with 18 bases between them. Germline V gene sequence: CDR1 MGHDK, CDR2 SYGVNS. There are 16 residues in the CDR3.

The genes are TRBV10-3 and TRBJ1-2, with a weak D call TRBD1 (5 bases). Germline lookup yields CDR1 ENHRY and CDR2 SYGVKD. Trimming removed 0 bases at V and 8 bases at J, with 19 bases between. CDR3 length equals 16 residues. This CDR3 is CAISESGRAFERGYTF. CDR3 nucleotide sequence: TGTGCCATCAGTGAGTCCGGCAGGGCCTTCGAGAGGGGCTACACCTTC.

This clonotype showed up just a few times. This chain uses TRBV6-6 with TRBJ1-5; D remains ambiguous. This CDR3 region has 14 residues. Germline V lookup: CDR1 MNHNY, CDR2 SVGAGI (reference sequence). V was pared by 8 bases and J by 2 bases, with 13 bases between. The CDR3 DNA reads TGTGCCAGCTCGGGCTTTACGGGCAATCAGCCCCAGCATTTT. Its translation is CASSGFTGNQPQHF.

This clonotype was observed once. The gene calls are TRBV24-1 and TRBJ1-5; 7 nucleotides line up with TRBD1. Trimming at V came to 4 bases and at J to 2 bases, leaving 10 bases not matched to a gene. Per the germline V gene, CDR1 is KGHDR and CDR2 is SFDVKD. The CDR3 length is 17 residues. Written as DNA, the CDR3 is TGTGCCACCAGTGAGGACAGGACCTCCCATGGCAATCAGCCCCAGCATTTT. This sequence encodes CATSEDRTSHGNQPQHF.

A note on this clonotype: Its ends do not fully match the called genes, so a read error is possible. The chain couples TRBV27 to TRBJ2-1, with 7 bases that match TRBD1. The V gene's germline CDR1 is MNHEY and CDR2 SMNVEV (reference sequence). The CDR3 totals 13 residues. The CDR3 is CAGSPQTGNEQFF. The CDR3 nucleotides are TGTGCCGGCAGTCCCCAGACAGGGAATGAGCAGTTCTTC.

This clonotype has just a few counts. The chain joins TRBV15 to TRBJ1-2, with TRBD1 matching over 7 bases. Looked up from germline, CDR1 is LNHNV and CDR2 is YYDKDF (reference sequence). V was clipped by 2 bases and J by 8 bases; unmatched bases: 23. The CDR3 has 19 amino acids. As DNA, the CDR3 is TGTGCCACCAGCAGATCCGTGGGACAGATAATTGATATAAGGGCGGGCTACACCTTC. Translating it yields CATSRSVGQIIDIRAGYTF.

This clonotype was detected only a few times. V is TRBV6-2 or TRBV6-3 and J is TRBJ1-4, with D uncertain. The ends were cut back, 0 bases at V and 6 bases at J, with 11 bases in the middle. The CDR3 runs 15 residues. Germline CDR1 MNHEY, CDR2 SVGEGT. DNA for the CDR3: TGTGCCAGCAGTTACTCGACCAGTCTTCATGAAAAACTGTTTTTT. It codes for CASSYSTSLHEKLFF.

The V gene is TRBV7-3, the J gene TRBJ2-5; no definite D call. CDR1 is SGHTA and CDR2 is FQGTGA in the germline V gene. The CDR3 runs 13 residues. Trimming pared 6 bases from V and 2 bases from J, leaving 10 bases between. The CDR3 region is CASSVTAQETQYF. Here the CDR3 DNA reads TGTGCCAGCAGTGTCACGGCACAAGAGACCCAGTACTTC.

This clonotype was detected only once. The chain is built from TRBV9 and TRBJ2-1, with TRBD2 matching 8 bases. The V gene end was trimmed by 4 bases and the J gene end by 10 bases; junction bases not matched to a gene: 16. The CDR3 extends over 16 amino acids. Germline CDR1 is SGDLS and CDR2 is YYNGEE. DNA of the CDR3: TGTGCCAGCAGCTCGGGGCGGGGGGCCCCCCTTTACGAGCAGTTCTTC. This gives the protein CASSSGRGAPLYEQFF.

This clonotype was recorded only once. J is TRBJ2-3 and V is TRBV5-1; 11 nucleotides line up with TRBD2. With V trimmed by 4 bases and J by 8 bases, 9 bases remained unmatched. Germline values: CDR1 SGHRS, CDR2 YFSETQ. The CDR3 covers 15 residues. CDR3 loop: CASSPGTSGIGTQYF. The CDR3 DNA follows: TGCGCCAGCAGCCCAGGGACTAGCGGTATCGGTACGCAGTATTTT.

This CDR3 reads CASSIGQVQETQYF. In DNA, the CDR3 is TGTGCCAGCAGTATCGGACAGGTACAAGAGACCCAGTACTTC. The chain is built from TRBV12-3 or TRBV12-4 and TRBJ2-5; 7 positions match TRBD1. The CDR3 has 14 amino acids. The ends lost 5 bases at V and 2 bases at J; junction bases unmatched: 5.